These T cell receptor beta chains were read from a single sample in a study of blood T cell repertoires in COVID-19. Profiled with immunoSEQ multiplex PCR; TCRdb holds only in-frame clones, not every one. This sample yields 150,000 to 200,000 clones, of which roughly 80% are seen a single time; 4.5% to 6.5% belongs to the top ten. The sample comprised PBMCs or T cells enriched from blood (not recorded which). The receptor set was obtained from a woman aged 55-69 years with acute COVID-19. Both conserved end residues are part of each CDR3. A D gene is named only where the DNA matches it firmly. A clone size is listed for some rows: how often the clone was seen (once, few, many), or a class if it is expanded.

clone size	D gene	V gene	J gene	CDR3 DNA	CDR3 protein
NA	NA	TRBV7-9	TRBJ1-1	TGTGCCAGCAGCTTAGATGGGGAGGGCACTGAAGCTTTCTTT	CASSLDGEGTEAFF
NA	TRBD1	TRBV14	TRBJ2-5	TGTGCCAGCAGCCAAGAGGAACAGGGGGCGCCAGAGACCCAGTACTTC	CASSQEEQGAPETQYF
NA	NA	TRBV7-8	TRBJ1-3	TGTGCCAGCAGCTCACAGAGCTCTGGAAACACCATATATTTT	CASSSQSSGNTIYF
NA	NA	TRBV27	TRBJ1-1	TGTGCCAGCAGTTTATTTCGGGGGACTGAAGCTTTCTTT	CASSLFRGTEAFF
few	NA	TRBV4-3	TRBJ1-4	TGCGCCAGCAGCCAAGATTACACAGAAACTAATGAAAAACTGTTTTTT	CASSQDYTETNEKLFF
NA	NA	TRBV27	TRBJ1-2	TGTGCCAGCAGTGGGAGGGGAGTAAACTATGGCTACACCTTC	CASSGRGVNYGYTF
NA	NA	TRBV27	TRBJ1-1	TGTGCCAGCAGTCCCCGGGCAGGGTTGGCCGCTGAAGCTTTCTTT	CASSPRAGLAAEAFF
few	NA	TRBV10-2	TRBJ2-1	TGCGCCAGCACTTCCCCTTTAGGACTTGAGCAGTTCTTC	CASTSPLGLEQFF
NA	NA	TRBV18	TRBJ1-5	TGTGCCAGCTCCCCGGGGAGGGGAAATCAGCCCCAGCATTTT	CASSPGRGNQPQHF
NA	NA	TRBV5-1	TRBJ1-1	TGCGCCAGCAGCTTGGATAATGGGGGAGGTGAAGCTTTCTTT	CASSLDNGGGEAFF
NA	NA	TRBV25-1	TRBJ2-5	TGTGCCAGCAGCCGAGGCGAGACAGAGACCCAGTACTTC	CASSRGETETQYF
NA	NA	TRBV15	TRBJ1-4	TGTGCCACCAGCAGAGACAGGGGAAGTGAAAAACTGTTTTTT	CATSRDRGSEKLFF
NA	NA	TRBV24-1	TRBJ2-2	TGTGCCACCAGTCTAGGCGCCCCCAACACCGGGGAGCTGTTTTTT	CATSLGAPNTGELFF
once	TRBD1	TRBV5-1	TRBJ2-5	TGCGCCAGCAGCGCGAGACAGGGGGCAGGGCAAGAGACCCAGTACTTC	CASSARQGAGQETQYF
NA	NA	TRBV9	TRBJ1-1	TGTGCCAGCAGCGTAGTGAGGGACACAGCTTTCTTT	CASSVVRDTAFF
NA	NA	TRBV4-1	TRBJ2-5	TGCGCCAGCAGCCCCACCGAGGGAATACTAGGTTTGGAGACCCAGTACTTC	CASSPTEGILGLETQYF
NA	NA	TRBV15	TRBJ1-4	TGTGCCACCAGCAGAGGGGCAGGGCGTGAAAAACTGTTTTTT	CATSRGAGREKLFF
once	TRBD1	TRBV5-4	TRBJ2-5	TGTGCCAGCAGCTTGGGACAGGGGCGAGAAGAGACCCAGTACTTC	CASSLGQGREETQYF
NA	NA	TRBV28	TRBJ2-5	TGTGCCAGCAGTTTGTGGGGCGAGACCCAGTACTTC	CASSLWGETQYF
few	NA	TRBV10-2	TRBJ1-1	TGCGCCAGCAGGCGGGGACCAAATACGAACACTGAAGCTTTCTTT	CASRRGPNTNTEAFF
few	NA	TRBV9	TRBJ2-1	TGTGCCAGCAGCGTAGGGGCCAGGGATAATGAGCAGTTCTTC	CASSVGARDNEQFF
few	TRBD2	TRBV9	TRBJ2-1	TGTGCCAGCAGCGCCATAGCGGGTACCTACAATGAGCAGTTCTTC	CASSAIAGTYNEQFF